One and the same sample provided the 7 T cell receptor beta chains below, sequenced in a study of T cell responses to AZD1222 COVID-19 vaccine. The data were produced by immunoSEQ multiplex PCR, yet TCRdb's version contains in-frame clones alone and is incomplete. The table records 100,000 to 130,000 clones, 87% of them present only once. The source material was peripheral blood, sampled on day 0 of AZD1222 vaccination. These receptors came from an adult in good health.

The sample holds one count of this clone. The V call is TRBV30, the J call TRBJ2-2; 12 nucleotides align to TRBD2. The CDR3 has 14 residues. The junction had 4 bases not matched to a gene; V was cut back by 5 bases and J by 6 bases. Germline CDR1 reads GTSNPN; CDR2 reads SVGIG (reference sequence). CDR3 amino acids: CAWASGRAPGELFF. In DNA form, the CDR3 reads TGTGCCTGGGCTAGCGGGAGGGCCCCCGGGGAGCTGTTTTTT.

V usage is TRBV24-1 and J usage is TRBJ1-5; D not certain. There are 14 residues in the CDR3. Germline V CDR1 and CDR2: KGHDR, SFDVKD. V was pared by 1 base and J by 3 bases, with 6 bases between. The CDR3 loop is CATSDFPVNQPQHF. DNA of the CDR3: TGTGCCACCAGTGATTTTCCGGTCAATCAGCCCCAGCATTTT.

The chain carries TRBV4-3 and TRBJ2-2; D gene uncertain. The CDR3 contains 15 residues. V gave up 5 bases and J gave up 1 base, with 11 bases separating them. Germline CDR1 and CDR2: LGHNA and YSLEER. The CDR3 sequence is CASSLLGQNTGELFF. In DNA form, the CDR3 reads TGCGCCAGCAGCTTACTGGGCCAGAACACCGGGGAGCTGTTTTTT.

This clone was seen a single time. The chain has TRBV20-1 and TRBJ1-1; tentatively, D is TRBD1 (6 bases). Trimming stripped 4 bases from V and 11 bases from J, with 14 bases between. Germline V CDR1 and CDR2: DFQATT, SNEGSKA (reference sequence). The length of the CDR3 is 11 residues. The DNA for the CDR3 is TGCAGTGCTAAACAGGGATCGCATGCTTTCTTT. As protein: CSAKQGSHAFF.

The chain joins TRBV19 to TRBJ1-1; D is unresolved. Looked up from germline, CDR1 is LNHDA and CDR2 is SQIVND (reference sequence). There are 12 residues in the CDR3. Trimming took 3 bases from V and 1 from J, leaving 3 bases between them. CDR3 sequence (DNA): TGTGCCAGTAGTATTACGAACACTGAAGCTTTCTTT. Amino acids: CASSITNTEAFF. The entire variable domain, with the rest obtained from reference TRBV19 and TRBJ1-1, is as follows: DGGITQSPKYLFRKEGQNVTLSCEQNLNHDAMYWYRQDPGQGLRLIYYSQIVNDFQKGDIAEGYSVSREKKESFPLTVTSAQKNPTAFYLCASSITNTEAFFGQGTRLTVV.

The V call is TRBV12-5, the J call TRBJ1-1; TRBD1 might be the D (6 bases). V gave up 7 bases and J gave up 1 base, with 13 bases separating them. CDR1 is LGHNT and CDR2 is FRNRAP in the germline V gene. The CDR3 is made up of 14 amino acids. CDR3 residues: CASVPGHQNTEAFF. In nucleotides, the CDR3 is TGTGCTAGTGTTCCGGGACACCAGAACACTGAAGCTTTCTTT.

The chain couples TRBV3-1 (or the pseudogene TRBV3-2) to TRBJ1-4; 7 nucleotides line up with TRBD1. With 4 bases clipped from V and 14 bases from J, the junction kept 4 bases outside the gene matches. Per the germline V gene, CDR1 is LGHDT and CDR2 is YNNKEL (reference sequence). The CDR3 consists of 11 residues. CDR3 coding DNA: TGTGCCAGCAGCCCAGGGGGGGGTCTGTTTTTT. It encodes CASSPGGGLFF.